The rows below give T cell receptor beta chains drawn from one sample of a study of cytomegalovirus exposure and HLA in healthy donors. The assay was immunoSEQ multiplex PCR, and TCRdb's table has in-frame clones only and misses some. In the table there are 200,000 or so clones, approximately 70% of which are singletons. Input material: PBMCs. Every receptor here comes from a middle-aged man in good health and CMV-seropositive. Each CDR3 is given with its conserved first and last residue. The order of the fields is V gene, D gene, clone size, J gene, CDR3 protein, CDR3 DNA. A D gene is named only where the DNA matches it firmly. Not all rows give a size; the values are once, few, many and, for expanded clones, a class.

v_call: TRBV14
d_call: -
clone_size: -
j_call: TRBJ1-2
cdr3_aa: CASSSTATSFFNYGYTF
cdr3_nt: TGTGCCAGCAGTTCGACAGCGACGTCCTTTTTTAACTATGGCTACACCTTC

v_call: TRBV5-6
d_call: -
clone_size: few
j_call: TRBJ1-4
cdr3_aa: CASGPLGSSFEKLFF
cdr3_nt: TGTGCCTCCGGACCCCTGGGGAGTTCTTTTGAAAAACTGTTTTTT

v_call: TRBV2
d_call: TRBD1
clone_size: once
j_call: TRBJ2-1
cdr3_aa: CASSRTGVGHEQFF
cdr3_nt: TGTGCCAGCAGTCGGACAGGGGTGGGCCATGAGCAGTTCTTC

v_call: TRBV27
d_call: TRBD1
clone_size: -
j_call: TRBJ1-1
cdr3_aa: CASSYSGTGVDTEAFF
cdr3_nt: TGTGCCAGCAGTTACTCCGGGACAGGAGTCGACACTGAAGCTTTCTTT

v_call: TRBV7-9
d_call: TRBD1
clone_size: -
j_call: TRBJ1-2
cdr3_aa: CASSNRDRDYGYTF
cdr3_nt: TGTGCCAGCAGCAACCGGGACAGGGACTATGGCTACACCTTC

v_call: TRBV29-1
d_call: -
clone_size: -
j_call: TRBJ2-1
cdr3_aa: CSVRETRYNEQFF
cdr3_nt: TGCAGCGTTCGGGAAACGAGATACAATGAGCAGTTCTTC

v_call: TRBV6-5
d_call: -
clone_size: -
j_call: TRBJ1-2
cdr3_aa: CASSYAEGYGYTF
cdr3_nt: TGTGCCAGCAGTTACGCCGAGGGTTATGGCTACACCTTC

v_call: TRBV28
d_call: -
clone_size: -
j_call: TRBJ1-4
cdr3_aa: CASSLPGGGYEKLFF
cdr3_nt: TGTGCCAGCAGTCTACCTGGAGGAGGCTATGAAAAACTGTTTTTT

v_call: TRBV2
d_call: TRBD1
clone_size: -
j_call: TRBJ1-5
cdr3_aa: CASSGGQGAGNQPQHF
cdr3_nt: TGTGCCAGCAGTGGCGGACAGGGGGCGGGCAATCAGCCCCAGCATTTT

v_call: TRBV25-1
d_call: TRBD1
clone_size: -
j_call: TRBJ1-4
cdr3_aa: CASRNTGGVEKLFF
cdr3_nt: TGTGCCAGCCGTAATACAGGGGGAGTTGAAAAACTGTTTTTT

v_call: TRBV7-8
d_call: TRBD1
clone_size: -
j_call: TRBJ2-1
cdr3_aa: CASSTGTGVRGSEQFF
cdr3_nt: TGTGCCAGCAGCACCGGGACAGGGGTAAGGGGGAGTGAGCAGTTCTTC

v_call: TRBV7-2
d_call: -
clone_size: -
j_call: TRBJ1-2
cdr3_aa: CASSFEGTRYGYTF
cdr3_nt: TGTGCCAGCAGCTTCGAGGGGACTCGCTATGGCTACACCTTC

v_call: TRBV7-2
d_call: TRBD1
clone_size: -
j_call: TRBJ1-6
cdr3_aa: CASSLASGGTGFDSPLHF
cdr3_nt: TGTGCCAGCAGCTTAGCGTCAGGGGGCACCGGATTCGATTCACCCCTCCACTTT

v_call: TRBV19
d_call: TRBD2
clone_size: -
j_call: TRBJ2-5
cdr3_aa: CASSPGRGGRETQYF
cdr3_nt: TGTGCCAGTAGTCCAGGTCGGGGGGGCCGAGAGACCCAGTACTTC

v_call: TRBV4-1
d_call: TRBD2
clone_size: -
j_call: TRBJ2-5
cdr3_aa: CASSQVFGSGGARETQYF
cdr3_nt: TGCGCCAGCAGCCAAGTATTCGGTAGCGGGGGGGCTCGGGAGACCCAGTACTTC

v_call: TRBV7-9
d_call: TRBD1
clone_size: -
j_call: TRBJ1-4
cdr3_aa: CASSQGQGREKLFF
cdr3_nt: TGTGCCAGCAGCCAGGGACAGGGGAGGGAAAAACTGTTTTTT

v_call: TRBV27
d_call: -
clone_size: few
j_call: TRBJ1-2
cdr3_aa: CASSFHGNYGYTF
cdr3_nt: TGTGCCAGCAGTTTCCACGGTAACTATGGCTACACCTTC

v_call: TRBV27
d_call: -
clone_size: once
j_call: TRBJ1-6
cdr3_aa: CASSVATFSNSPLHF
cdr3_nt: TGTGCCAGCAGTGTTGCGACCTTTAGCAATTCACCCCTCCACTTT

v_call: TRBV7-2
d_call: -
clone_size: -
j_call: TRBJ1-1
cdr3_aa: CASSFSGTEAFF
cdr3_nt: TGTGCCAGCAGCTTTTCCGGCACTGAAGCTTTCTTT

v_call: TRBV5-6
d_call: -
clone_size: -
j_call: TRBJ2-1
cdr3_aa: CASSLVGVHYNEQFF
cdr3_nt: TGTGCCAGCAGCTTAGTAGGGGTGCACTACAATGAGCAGTTCTTC

v_call: TRBV2
d_call: TRBD1
clone_size: -
j_call: TRBJ2-3
cdr3_aa: CASRPGQGLSDTQYF
cdr3_nt: TGTGCCAGCAGGCCGGGACAGGGATTGTCAGATACGCAGTATTTT

v_call: TRBV27
d_call: -
clone_size: -
j_call: TRBJ2-7
cdr3_aa: CASSYRWPYEQYF
cdr3_nt: TGTGCCAGCAGTTACAGGTGGCCCTACGAGCAGTACTTC

v_call: TRBV5-6
d_call: TRBD1
clone_size: -
j_call: TRBJ1-4
cdr3_aa: CASSFGPGTGVEKLFF
cdr3_nt: TGTGCCAGCAGCTTTGGCCCCGGGACAGGGGTTGAAAAACTGTTTTTT

v_call: TRBV5-8
d_call: -
clone_size: -
j_call: TRBJ1-3
cdr3_aa: CASSSGLMFSGNTIYF
cdr3_nt: TGTGCCAGCAGCTCGGGACTGATGTTCTCTGGAAACACCATATATTTT

v_call: TRBV20-1
d_call: -
clone_size: -
j_call: TRBJ2-7
cdr3_aa: CSATGAEEQYF
cdr3_nt: TGCAGTGCTACAGGGGCGGAGGAGCAGTACTTC

v_call: TRBV29-1
d_call: TRBD1
clone_size: -
j_call: TRBJ1-1
cdr3_aa: CSVEVKGQSNTEAFF
cdr3_nt: TGCAGCGTTGAAGTGAAGGGACAGTCGAACACTGAAGCTTTCTTT

v_call: TRBV10-1
d_call: TRBD2
clone_size: -
j_call: TRBJ2-1
cdr3_aa: CASSPSGGYNEQFF
cdr3_nt: TGCGCCAGCAGCCCAAGCGGGGGATACAATGAGCAGTTCTTC

v_call: TRBV5-4
d_call: TRBD2
clone_size: -
j_call: TRBJ2-1
cdr3_aa: CAIDGERGGREQFF
cdr3_nt: TGTGCCATCGACGGGGAGCGGGGGGGCCGGGAGCAGTTCTTC

v_call: TRBV5-6
d_call: -
clone_size: -
j_call: TRBJ1-4
cdr3_aa: CASSRRALEEKLFF
cdr3_nt: TGTGCCAGCAGCCGGCGAGCCTTGGAGGAAAAACTGTTTTTT

v_call: TRBV6-6
d_call: TRBD1
clone_size: -
j_call: TRBJ1-2
cdr3_aa: CASNRGQDNYGYTF
cdr3_nt: TGTGCCAGCAACCGGGGACAGGACAACTATGGCTACACCTTC

v_call: TRBV12-5
d_call: -
clone_size: -
j_call: TRBJ2-2
cdr3_aa: CASGFSGYPGELFF
cdr3_nt: TGTGCTAGTGGTTTTTCAGGGTATCCCGGGGAGCTGTTTTTT

v_call: TRBV7-2
d_call: -
clone_size: -
j_call: TRBJ1-2
cdr3_aa: CASSFTPSSGYGYTF
cdr3_nt: TGTGCCAGCAGCTTTACACCTTCCTCGGGGTATGGCTACACCTTC

v_call: TRBV6-5
d_call: -
clone_size: -
j_call: TRBJ2-7
cdr3_aa: CASAATAPSSYEQYF
cdr3_nt: TGTGCCAGCGCCGCGACAGCCCCGAGCTCCTACGAGCAGTACTTC

v_call: TRBV5-1
d_call: -
clone_size: -
j_call: TRBJ1-1
cdr3_aa: CASSLWQGTEAFF
cdr3_nt: TGCGCCAGCAGCTTGTGGCAGGGGACTGAAGCTTTCTTT

v_call: TRBV11-1
d_call: -
clone_size: -
j_call: TRBJ1-1
cdr3_aa: CASSLGGRSMNTEAFF
cdr3_nt: TGTGCCAGCAGCCTAGGCGGGAGGTCCATGAACACTGAAGCTTTCTTT

v_call: TRBV5-1
d_call: TRBD1
clone_size: once
j_call: TRBJ2-3
cdr3_aa: CASSLQGAGTDTQYF
cdr3_nt: TGCGCCAGCAGCTTGCAGGGGGCCGGCACAGATACGCAGTATTTT

v_call: TRBV7-6
d_call: TRBD2
clone_size: -
j_call: TRBJ2-3
cdr3_aa: CASSLRAGGSLDTQYF
cdr3_nt: TGTGCCAGCAGCTTACGGGCGGGGGGAAGCTTGGATACGCAGTATTTT

v_call: TRBV5-6
d_call: -
clone_size: -
j_call: TRBJ2-7
cdr3_aa: CASSFQLPGSGFYEQYF
cdr3_nt: TGTGCCAGCAGCTTCCAACTACCCGGGTCTGGGTTCTACGAGCAGTACTTC

v_call: TRBV5-6
d_call: -
clone_size: -
j_call: TRBJ2-5
cdr3_aa: CASSQKGLINPQGQYF
cdr3_nt: TGTGCCAGCAGCCAGAAGGGACTGATCAACCCCCAAGGGCAGTACTTC

v_call: TRBV19
d_call: TRBD1
clone_size: -
j_call: TRBJ1-1
cdr3_aa: CASSIMPGQVNTEAFF
cdr3_nt: TGTGCCAGTAGTATAATGCCAGGACAGGTGAACACTGAAGCTTTCTTT

v_call: TRBV7-9
d_call: TRBD1
clone_size: once
j_call: TRBJ2-4
cdr3_aa: CASSLGGPQQGAKNIQYF
cdr3_nt: TGTGCCAGCAGCTTAGGGGGCCCCCAACAGGGGGCCAAAAACATTCAGTACTTC

v_call: TRBV6-6
d_call: -
clone_size: -
j_call: TRBJ1-5
cdr3_aa: CASSYSGQDNQPQHF
cdr3_nt: TGTGCCAGCAGTTACTCTGGGCAGGACAATCAGCCCCAGCATTTT

v_call: TRBV4-2
d_call: -
clone_size: once
j_call: TRBJ2-1
cdr3_aa: CASSQDHRVGYNEQFF
cdr3_nt: TGTGCCAGCAGCCAAGATCACAGGGTGGGTTACAATGAGCAGTTCTTC

v_call: TRBV29-1
d_call: TRBD1
clone_size: -
j_call: TRBJ2-7
cdr3_aa: CSVRPGTGTYEQYF
cdr3_nt: TGCAGCGTTCGGCCCGGGACAGGGACCTACGAGCAGTACTTC

v_call: TRBV7-9
d_call: TRBD1
clone_size: -
j_call: TRBJ1-2
cdr3_aa: CASSLSSADRVFESYTF
cdr3_nt: TGTGCCAGCAGCTTATCGAGTGCCGACAGGGTATTTGAAAGCTACACCTTC

v_call: TRBV2
d_call: -
clone_size: -
j_call: TRBJ1-6
cdr3_aa: CASIEQNYNSPLHF
cdr3_nt: TGTGCCAGCATAGAACAGAACTATAATTCACCCCTCCACTTT

v_call: TRBV5-1
d_call: TRBD1
clone_size: few
j_call: TRBJ1-1
cdr3_aa: CASSLGTGGTEAFF
cdr3_nt: TGCGCCAGCAGCTTGGGGACAGGGGGCACTGAAGCTTTCTTT

v_call: TRBV2
d_call: -
clone_size: few
j_call: TRBJ2-7
cdr3_aa: CASSELEVPSSSYEQYF
cdr3_nt: TGTGCCAGCAGTGAATTAGAAGTTCCCTCAAGCTCCTACGAGCAGTACTTC

v_call: TRBV7-9
d_call: -
clone_size: -
j_call: TRBJ1-3
cdr3_aa: CASSPDTGPF
cdr3_nt: TGTGCCAGCAGCCCGGACACTGGACCTTTT

v_call: TRBV21-1
d_call: -
clone_size: -
j_call: TRBJ2-5
cdr3_aa: CASSKDRQDQETQYF
cdr3_nt: TGTGCCAGCAGCAAAGACAGGCAGGACCAAGAGACCCAGTACTTC